The rows below give T cell receptor beta chains drawn from one sample of a study of cytomegalovirus exposure and HLA in healthy donors. Sequencing was performed with immunoSEQ multiplex PCR; in TCRdb, only in-frame clones are kept and a portion is missing. The table has some 150,000 clones, around 76% seen once. The sample was PBMCs. These receptors originate from a man aged 18 to 29 in good health and CMV-seronegative. CDR3s include the opening cysteine and the closing phenylalanine or tryptophan. D genes are given only for firm matches. The listing skips clone size in some rows; elsewhere it reads once, few, many or a size class.

v_call	clone_size	d_call	j_call	cdr3_aa	cdr3_nt
TRBV30	few	-	TRBJ2-7	CAWSGGAGIYEQYF	TGTGCCTGGAGCGGCGGGGCAGGGATCTACGAGCAGTACTTC
TRBV9	-	TRBD1	TRBJ1-6	CASRGQEDSPLHF	TGTGCCAGCCGGGGACAGGAGGATTCACCCCTCCACTTT
TRBV14	once	-	TRBJ2-7	CASSRPGTYTPYEQYF	TGTGCCAGCAGCCGCCCGGGGACTTACACTCCCTACGAGCAGTACTTC
TRBV18	-	TRBD1	TRBJ2-7	CASSPRTFTGTGSYEQYF	TGTGCCAGCTCACCACGGACTTTTACCGGGACAGGATCCTACGAGCAGTACTTC
TRBV6-5	-	-	TRBJ2-7	CASSYGRRDGYEQYF	TGTGCCAGCAGTTACGGCCGACGGGATGGTTACGAGCAGTACTTC
TRBV30	few	-	TRBJ2-7	CAWSPSYEQYF	TGTGCCTGGAGTCCATCCTACGAGCAGTACTTC
TRBV28	-	TRBD1	TRBJ2-2	CASSIRRGLDTGELFF	TGTGCCAGCAGTATAAGAAGGGGGCTAGACACCGGGGAGCTGTTTTTT
TRBV11-2	-	-	TRBJ2-7	CAVGQYTSYEQYF	TGTGCCGTCGGACAGTACACCTCCTACGAGCAGTACTTC
TRBV7-3	-	-	TRBJ2-3	CASSLIATSTDTQYF	TGTGCCAGCAGCTTAATAGCTACTAGCACAGATACGCAGTATTTT
TRBV13	-	-	TRBJ2-6	CASSSDPGQPGANVLTF	TGTGCCAGCAGCTCCGACCCCGGACAGCCTGGGGCCAACGTCCTGACTTTC
TRBV21-1	few	-	TRBJ1-5	CASSRSRNNQPQHF	TGTGCCAGCAGCAGAAGTAGAAACAATCAGCCCCAGCATTTT
TRBV5-6	-	-	TRBJ1-1	CASSSNSNTEAFF	TGTGCCAGCAGCTCGAACAGTAACACTGAAGCTTTCTTT
TRBV10-3	-	-	TRBJ1-5	CAISEVKVYSNQPQHF	TGTGCCATCAGTGAGGTTAAAGTCTATAGCAATCAGCCCCAGCATTTT
TRBV20-1	-	-	TRBJ1-1	CSAREGAEAFF	TGCAGTGCCAGGGAGGGAGCTGAAGCTTTCTTT
TRBV11-3	-	TRBD1	TRBJ1-1	CASSLGQGNEAFF	TGTGCCAGCAGCTTAGGACAGGGAAATGAAGCTTTCTTT
TRBV7-2	-	-	TRBJ1-2	CASSLANSEIYGYTF	TGTGCCAGCAGCTTAGCTAATTCCGAGATCTATGGCTACACCTTC
TRBV5-1	-	-	TRBJ2-7	CASSGAGDFGEYF	TGCGCCAGCAGCGGTGCAGGGGATTTTGGGGAGTACTTC
TRBV28	-	-	TRBJ1-4	CAISGRGEKLFF	TGTGCCATCTCAGGGAGGGGTGAAAAACTGTTTTTT
TRBV4-1	-	TRBD2	TRBJ2-7	CASSQEPSGYEQYF	TGCGCCAGCAGCCAAGAGCCTAGCGGTTACGAGCAGTACTTC
TRBV7-3	-	-	TRBJ2-2	CASSGRITGELFF	TGTGCCAGCAGCGGGAGAATCACCGGGGAGCTGTTTTTT
TRBV28	-	TRBD1	TRBJ1-5	CASSFPGGGSNQPQHF	TGTGCCAGCAGTTTTCCAGGGGGAGGAAGCAATCAGCCCCAGCATTTT
TRBV7-8	few	TRBD1	TRBJ1-5	CASSSTPGQGYNQPQHF	TGTGCCAGCAGCTCGACCCCCGGACAGGGGTACAATCAGCCCCAGCATTTT